This T cell receptor beta chain was sequenced for a study of T-cell reconstitution after alpha-beta-depleted transplantation in children. Unique molecular identifiers were incorporated into the prepared TCRbeta library. TCRdb re-analysed the PCR reads in MiXCR, keeping a single row per CDR3 protein. The table has 800,000 to 1,000,000 distinct CDR3 sequences, less than 30% seen once. This clonotype was counted between two and nine times. Its antigen is not known. Study results and caveats: A year had passed since transplant, and T-cell counts and diversity by then came mostly from newly produced T cells. From surviving recipient T cells and thymic progenitors came the high day-60 TCRbeta diversity observed in some patients.

This specimen consisted of PBMCs, mostly from graft donor cells, obtained 360 days after TCRalphabeta/CD19-depleted stem cell transplant. The source is a boy in the first two years of life who had a stem cell transplant for SCID, so the T cells may come from the graft donor.

In DNA, the CDR3 is TGTGCCAGCAGCCGGGACCGTCTGCGGCAGTACTTC. Amino acid sequence: CASSRDRLRQYF. The V and J genes are TRBV12-3 or TRBV12-4 and TRBJ2-7; D assignment may be TRBD1 or TRBD2 (5 bases each). Trimming cost V 6 bases and J 9 bases, with 15 bases left between them. This CDR3 comprises 12 residues.